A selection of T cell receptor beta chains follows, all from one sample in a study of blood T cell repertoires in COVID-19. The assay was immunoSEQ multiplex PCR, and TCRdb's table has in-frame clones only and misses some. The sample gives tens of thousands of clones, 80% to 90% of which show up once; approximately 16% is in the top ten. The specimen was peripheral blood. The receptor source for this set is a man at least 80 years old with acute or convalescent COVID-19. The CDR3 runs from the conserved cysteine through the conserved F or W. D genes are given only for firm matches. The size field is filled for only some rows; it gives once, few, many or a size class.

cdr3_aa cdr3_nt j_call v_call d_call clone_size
CASSSPTSGGAVDTQYF TGTGCCAGCAGCTCTCCGACTAGCGGGGGGGCTGTAGATACGCAGTATTTT TRBJ2-3 TRBV9 TRBD2 NA
CASSLRGSYEQYF TGCGCCAGCAGCTTGCGAGGGTCCTACGAGCAGTACTTC TRBJ2-7 TRBV5-1 NA once
CASSSIIGGGWASPLHF TGCGCCAGCAGCTCCATAATAGGGGGGGGCTGGGCTTCACCCCTCCACTTT TRBJ1-6 TRBV5-1 NA NA
CASSHISGVNTGELFF TGTGCCAGCAGCCATATTTCCGGAGTTAACACCGGGGAGCTGTTTTTT TRBJ2-2 TRBV3-1/TRBV3-2 NA NA
CASSPRQGSNEQYF TGTGCCAGCTCACCGAGACAGGGGAGCAACGAGCAGTACTTC TRBJ2-7 TRBV18 TRBD1 once
CASSWRARDTQYF TGTGCCAGCAGCTGGAGGGCCCGGGATACGCAGTATTTT TRBJ2-3 TRBV11-2 NA NA
CASSQDEGPNQPQHF TGTGCCAGCAGCCAAGATGAGGGCCCCAATCAGCCCCAGCATTTT TRBJ1-5 TRBV4-2 NA NA
CASSSGTPGQGPNEQFF TGTGCCAGCAGCTCCGGAACCCCGGGACAGGGACCCAATGAGCAGTTCTTC TRBJ2-1 TRBV11-3 TRBD1 NA
CASSLEGGRTGELFF TGTGCCAGCAGCTTGGAGGGGGGGAGGACCGGGGAGCTGTTTTTT TRBJ2-2 TRBV5-4 NA NA
CASSAEAATYGYTF TGTGCCAGCAGCGCCGAGGCAGCCACCTATGGCTACACCTTC TRBJ1-2 TRBV5-8 NA NA
CASSSTDTWPYEQYF TGTGCCAGCAGCTCCACGGACACCTGGCCCTACGAGCAGTACTTC TRBJ2-7 TRBV5-6 NA hyperexpanded
CAISESSETQYF TGTGCCATCAGTGAGTCATCTGAGACCCAGTACTTC TRBJ2-5 TRBV10-3 NA once
CASSQGDRESAGYTF TGTGCCAGCAGCCAAGGAGACAGGGAATCTGCTGGCTACACCTTC TRBJ1-2 TRBV4-2 TRBD1 NA
CASSVGRGPSGNTIYF TGTGCCAGCAGCGTAGGGAGGGGACCCTCTGGAAACACCATATATTTT TRBJ1-3 TRBV9 NA NA
CATSSYQGTLNTEAFF TGTGCCACCAGCAGTTATCAGGGGACCCTGAACACTGAAGCTTTCTTT TRBJ1-1 TRBV15 NA NA
CASSFKPGALVNTGELFF TGTGCCAGCAGCTTTAAACCAGGGGCCCTCGTGAACACCGGGGAGCTGTTTTTT TRBJ2-2 TRBV7-8 NA NA
CASSPLTGVETQYF TGTGCCAGCAGCCCTTTGACAGGGGTGGAGACCCAGTACTTC TRBJ2-5 TRBV9 TRBD1 NA
CASSSGIGNSPLHF TGCGCCAGCAGCTCGGGGATAGGTAATTCACCCCTCCACTTT TRBJ1-6 TRBV5-1 NA NA
CASSLSKGGETQYF TGTGCCAGCAGTTTGAGTAAAGGGGGCGAGACCCAGTACTTC TRBJ2-5 TRBV28 TRBD1 NA
CASSSGTASETQYF TGCGCCAGCAGTTCCGGGACAGCCTCAGAGACCCAGTACTTC TRBJ2-5 TRBV5-1 TRBD1 few
CASSQYSENYQPQHF TGTGCCAGCAGCCAATATTCCGAAAACTATCAGCCCCAGCATTTT TRBJ1-5 TRBV16 NA NA
CASSIEWQGNGQPQHF TGTGCCAGTAGTATAGAGTGGCAGGGGAACGGGCAGCCCCAGCATTTT TRBJ1-5 TRBV19 NA NA
CASTGRVVQPQHF TGTGCCAGTACCGGCAGGGTCGTCCAGCCCCAGCATTTT TRBJ1-5 TRBV19 NA NA
CATSSTRTGTAYIPEAFF TGTGCCACCAGCTCAACCCGCACCGGGACAGCCTACATTCCTGAAGCTTTCTTT TRBJ1-1 TRBV15 TRBD1 NA
CASSFLSNYGYTF TGTGCCAGCAGTTTCCTTTCTAACTATGGCTACACCTTC TRBJ1-2 TRBV12-3/TRBV12-4 NA once
CASLREPWNEQFF TGTGCCAGCCTAAGGGAGCCGTGGAATGAGCAGTTCTTC TRBJ2-1 TRBV2 NA NA
CASSIDPSGLAGKDRNEQFF TGTGCCAGTAGTATAGACCCCTCAGGACTAGCGGGAAAGGACAGAAATGAGCAGTTCTTC TRBJ2-1 TRBV19 TRBD2 NA
CATLPMGASGYTF TGTGCCACTCTACCAATGGGGGCTAGTGGCTACACCTTC TRBJ1-2 TRBV19 NA NA
CASSLGGNTEAFF TGCGCCAGCAGTTTAGGGGGGAACACTGAAGCTTTCTTT TRBJ1-1 TRBV5-1 NA few
CAWSSDSEKLFF TGTGCCTGGAGCTCCGACAGTGAAAAACTGTTTTTT TRBJ1-4 TRBV30 NA NA
CASSLYGRGNSPLHF TGTGCCAGCAGTTTATATGGCAGGGGTAATTCACCCCTCCACTTT TRBJ1-6 TRBV27 NA NA
CASIDRGGMDEQFF TGTGCCAGCATCGACAGGGGGGGGATGGATGAGCAGTTCTTC TRBJ2-1 TRBV6-5 TRBD1 NA
CASSLAGFGNTIYF TGTGCCAGCAGCTTAGCAGGGTTTGGAAACACCATATATTTT TRBJ1-3 TRBV11-2 NA NA
CASSPKGAGSSYNEQFF TGTGCCAGTAGTCCAAAAGGGGCAGGGTCCTCCTACAATGAGCAGTTCTTC TRBJ2-1 TRBV19 NA NA
CASSWGTGDGYTF TGCGCCAGCAGCTGGGGGACAGGCGATGGCTACACCTTC TRBJ1-2 TRBV5-1 TRBD1 NA
CSVDAAVETQYF TGCAGCGTTGACGCCGCGGTGGAGACCCAGTACTTC TRBJ2-5 TRBV29-1 NA NA
CASSESGLRETQYF TGTGCCAGCAGTGAATCAGGGCTTCGGGAGACCCAGTACTTC TRBJ2-5 TRBV25-1 NA NA
CSALGGSGANVLTF TGCAGCGCCCTGGGGGGGTCTGGGGCCAACGTCCTGACTTTC TRBJ2-6 TRBV29-1 TRBD2 NA
CASSELQGVSTDTQYF TGTGCCAGCAGTGAGTTACAGGGGGTTAGCACAGATACGCAGTATTTT TRBJ2-3 TRBV2 TRBD1 NA
CAWSIRSDGYTF TGTGCCTGGAGTATAAGAAGCGATGGCTACACCTTC TRBJ1-2 TRBV30 NA NA
CASSRYFPGAPNEKLFF TGCGCCAGCAGCCGATACTTCCCAGGGGCACCTAATGAAAAACTGTTTTTT TRBJ1-4 TRBV5-1 NA NA
CASSPLARSGDGYTF TGTGCCAGCAGCCCTTTGGCTCGCTCGGGGGATGGCTACACCTTC TRBJ1-2 TRBV11-2 NA few
CASSLHPGGTSYGYTF TGTGCCAGCAGCTTACACCCAGGGGGCACTAGCTATGGCTACACCTTC TRBJ1-2 TRBV11-2 TRBD1 few
CASSLQYRGANEKLFF TGCGCCAGCAGCCTCCAATACAGGGGGGCTAATGAAAAACTGTTTTTT TRBJ1-4 TRBV5-1 TRBD1 once
CASSFAPSGGEETQYF TGCGCCAGCAGCTTTGCCCCTTCAGGGGGCGAGGAGACCCAGTACTTC TRBJ2-5 TRBV5-1 TRBD1 NA
CASNPGGSYNEQFF TGTGCCAGCAACCCAGGGGGCTCCTACAATGAGCAGTTCTTC TRBJ2-1 TRBV11-1 TRBD1 NA
CASSDLSGRYGYTF TGTGCCAGCAGTGACCTTTCAGGGAGGTATGGCTACACCTTC TRBJ1-2 TRBV6-1 NA NA
CASSPRGTSGGETQYF TGTGCCAGCAGCCCAAGAGGGACTAGCGGGGGGGAGACCCAGTACTTC TRBJ2-5 TRBV9 TRBD2 once
CASSRGGSGNTIYF TGTGCCAGCAGCCGAGGTGGGTCAGGAAACACCATATATTTT TRBJ1-3 TRBV3-1/TRBV3-2 NA NA
CASSLDVGTSGANVLTF TGTGCCAGCAGCTTGGATGTGGGCACCTCTGGGGCCAACGTCCTGACTTTC TRBJ2-6 TRBV5-8 NA NA
CASSQWGTGVSTEAFF TGTGCCAGCAGCCAATGGGGGACAGGGGTGAGCACTGAAGCTTTCTTT TRBJ1-1 TRBV16 TRBD1 few
CASSLDWAGNTEAFF TGTGCCAGCAGCTTGGATTGGGCAGGGAACACTGAAGCTTTCTTT TRBJ1-1 TRBV5-7 NA NA
CASSHPGQGVVEQFF TGTGCCAGCAGTCATCCGGGACAGGGGGTAGTTGAGCAGTTCTTC TRBJ2-1 TRBV7-9 TRBD1 once
CASSADRLNQPQHF TGTGCCAGTAGTGCTGACAGGCTCAATCAGCCCCAGCATTTT TRBJ1-5 TRBV19 NA NA
CASRQGASDQPQHF TGTGCCAGTAGACAGGGGGCTTCGGATCAGCCCCAGCATTTT TRBJ1-5 TRBV19 TRBD1 NA
CASSPELVRGELFF TGTGCCAGCAGCCCCGAACTTGTCCGGGGGGAGCTGTTTTTT TRBJ2-2 TRBV11-2 NA NA
CASKAGAQETQYF TGTGCCTCAAAAGCGGGGGCCCAAGAGACCCAGTACTTC TRBJ2-5 TRBV19 TRBD2 NA